What follows describes a single T cell receptor beta chain. Germline V gene sequence: CDR1 WSHSY, CDR2 SAAADI. V dropped 4 bases and J dropped 5; count of bases not matched to a gene: 13. There are 17 residues in the CDR3. This sample was included in a study of blood T cells in healthy people across ages. The use of a sample-barcoded 5' primer and a J-beta primer mix characterized a second PCR of roughly 6 to 11 cycles. Every individual sample yielded 2.5 million or more paired-end reads (each containing CDR3). A single record per CDR3 protein comes from TCRdb applying MiXCR to the 5' RACE reads. The table includes hundreds of thousands of distinct CDR3 sequences, 20% to 25% detected once. The sample also formed part of further work on T cells of mothers and their children. That investigation notes: RNA extracted was entirely used for cDNA synthesis, roughly 1.4 ug per 15 ul. Second-PCR primer M1S introduced sample barcodes and 2-4 random nucleotides. Inherited differences only slightly affect thymic shaping of TCR recombination output.

This chain links TRBV10-2 with TRBJ2-1; 8 nucleotides line up with TRBD2. The origin of this receptor is a boy aged 5-17 years in good health. Material: blood. Here the CDR3 reads CASSVIGRGTWNNEQFF. The CDR3 nucleotides are TGCGCCAGCAGTGTCATCGGGAGGGGGACGTGGAACAATGAGCAGTTCTTC.